Below, one T cell receptor (beta chain) is given with its context. Its antigen is still unknown. Primers for the PCR totalled 60 Vbeta and 13 Jbeta. Using immunoSEQ multiplex PCR, the repertoire was profiled, and TCRdb retains in-frame clones only, with some absent. The table has tens of thousands of clones, over 75% seen once. This entry comes from a study of cytomegalovirus exposure and HLA in healthy donors. Study observations and caveats: TCR beta V- and J-gene trimming was later associated with a missense DCLRE1C variant. Most likely, a cluster of highly shared sequence variants arose as a sequencing artifact. Further analysis, carried out later, found HLA-associated TCR beta chains more clonally expanded than equally common other chains. An assumption of roughly uniform sequencing depth across donors underlay the presence/absence analyses.

This clonotype originated in a male donor in good health and CMV-seropositive. Specimen: PBMCs.

The CDR3 region has the DNA TGTGCCAGCAGTTTAACTAGCGGGAGCACCGGGGAGCTGTTTTTT. Its protein is CASSLTSGSTGELFF. V and J are TRBV27 and TRBJ2-2, with 11 bases that match TRBD2. The germline CDR1 and CDR2 sequences are MNHEY and SMNVEV (reference sequence). This CDR3 spans 15 amino acids. V gave up 2 bases and J gave up 4 bases; unmatched junction bases: 0.